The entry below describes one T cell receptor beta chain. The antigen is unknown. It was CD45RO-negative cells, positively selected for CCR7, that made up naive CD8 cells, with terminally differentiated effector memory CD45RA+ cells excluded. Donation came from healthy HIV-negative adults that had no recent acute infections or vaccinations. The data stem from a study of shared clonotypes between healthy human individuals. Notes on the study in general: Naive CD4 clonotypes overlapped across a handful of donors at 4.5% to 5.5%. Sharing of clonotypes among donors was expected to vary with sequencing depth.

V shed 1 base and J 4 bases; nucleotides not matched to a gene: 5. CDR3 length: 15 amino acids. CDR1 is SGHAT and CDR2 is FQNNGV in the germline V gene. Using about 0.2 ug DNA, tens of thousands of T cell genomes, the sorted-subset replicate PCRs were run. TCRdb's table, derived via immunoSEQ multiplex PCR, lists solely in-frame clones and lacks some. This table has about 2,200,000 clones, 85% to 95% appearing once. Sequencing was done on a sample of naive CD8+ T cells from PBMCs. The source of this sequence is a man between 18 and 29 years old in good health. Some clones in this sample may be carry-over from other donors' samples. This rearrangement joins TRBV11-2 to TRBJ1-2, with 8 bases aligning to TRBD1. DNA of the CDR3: TGTGCCAGCAGCTTAGGGGGACAGGCCCTCTATGGCTACACCTTC. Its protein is CASSLGGQALYGYTF. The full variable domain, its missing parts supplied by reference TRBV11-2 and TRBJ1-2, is EAGVAQSPRYKIIEKRQSVAFWCNPISGHATLYWYQQILGQGPKLLIQFQNNGVVDDSQLPKDRFSAERLKGVDSTLKIQPAKLEDSAVYLCASSLGGQALYGYTFGSGTRLTVV.